The 21 T cell receptor beta chains in this list originate from one sample, sequenced in a study of blood T cells in healthy people across ages. A sample-barcoded 5' primer and a J-beta primer mix were used in a second PCR of roughly 7 to 11 cycles. TCRdb processed the 5' RACE reads anew with MiXCR; each CDR3 protein has one entry. Altogether around 1.5 million distinct CDR3 sequences are present, roughly 45% being singletons, with the ten largest covering approximately 7.9%. The sample taken for sequencing was blood. The receptor set was obtained from a woman under 30 in good health.

V is TRBV20-1 and J is TRBJ2-7; D is undetermined. Trimming cost V 3 bases and J 6 bases, with 6 bases left between them. CDR3 size: 10 residues. CDR1 DFQATT and CDR2 SNEGSKA come from the germline V gene (reference sequence). CDR3 residues: CSASDPEQYF. The CDR3 nucleotides are TGCAGTGCTAGTGATCCCGAGCAGTACTTC.

The V and J genes are TRBV7-9 and TRBJ2-1; D is ambiguous. The V end was cut by 3 bases, the J end by 0 bases, with 15 bases between. The CDR3 is 17 residues long. CDR1 and CDR2 from the germline V gene are SEHNR and FQNEAQ (reference sequence). The CDR3 nucleotides read TGTGCCAGCAGCTTTTCTGGCGGTGGTTACTCCTACAATGAGCAGTTCTTC. Amino acids: CASSFSGGGYSYNEQFF.

The V call is TRBV2, the J call TRBJ1-5; D not certain. Germline CDR1 reads SNHLY; CDR2 reads FYNNEI. The CDR3 loop spans 14 amino acids. Trimming cost V 4 bases and J 4 bases, with 11 bases left between them. CDR3 residues: CASSAGVINQPQHF. For the CDR3, the DNA is TGTGCCAGCAGTGCGGGTGTGATTAATCAGCCCCAGCATTTT.

This chain joins TRBV6-5 and TRBJ1-2, with 7 nucleotides matching TRBD1. J gave up 0 bases and V 7 bases, and 8 bases lay outside the gene matches. Germline-derived CDR1 and CDR2 are MNHEY and SVGAGI. The CDR3 runs 15 residues. CDR3 coding DNA: TGTGCCAGCACCTCCTGGGGACAGCCTAACTATGGCTACACCTTC. It yields the protein CASTSWGQPNYGYTF.

The table lists this clonotype with a few counts. The V and J genes are TRBV12-3 or TRBV12-4 and TRBJ2-2; maybe TRBD2 (6 bases). Trimming pared 3 bases from V and 5 bases from J, leaving 7 bases between. The CDR3 has 13 residues. The CDR3 sequence: CASSFRETGELFF. The CDR3 DNA is TGTGCCAGCAGTTTTCGGGAGACCGGGGAGCTGTTTTTT.

The V gene is TRBV4-1, the J gene TRBJ1-2, with a weak D call TRBD1 (6 bases). The CDR3 loop spans 17 amino acids. The germline gives CDR1 MGHRA, CDR2 YSYEKL. Deletions cut 1 base from V and 4 bases from J, with 19 bases between. The CDR3 loop reads CASSQGSGGGRGYGYTF. DNA of the CDR3: TGCGCCAGCAGCCAAGGTTCCGGGGGGGGCAGAGGCTATGGCTACACCTTC.

Here the CDR3 reads CASSVAGWTTEAFF. CDR3 nucleotide sequence: TGTGCCAGCAGCGTTGCAGGGTGGACCACTGAAGCTTTCTTT. The chain joins TRBV7-6 to TRBJ1-1; D is perhaps TRBD1 (5 bases). Germline V gene sequence: CDR1 SGHVS, CDR2 FNYEAQ. The CDR3 covers 14 residues. V was pared by 5 bases and J by 4 bases, with 14 bases between.

Many counts were recorded for this clonotype. The CDR3 DNA follows: TGTGCCAGCAGTTCCCCCTACAATGAGCAGTTCTTC. The encoded protein is CASSSPYNEQFF. The gene calls are TRBV6-5 and TRBJ2-1; no reliable D call. The CDR3 runs 12 residues. The V end lost 4 bases, the J end lost 2 bases, and 3 bases lay between the germline ends. Germline V gene sequence: CDR1 MNHEY, CDR2 SVGAGI.

This clonotype has just one count. The V and J genes are TRBV3-1 and TRBJ1-2; D may be TRBD1 (6 bases). This CDR3 contains 14 residues. V shed 2 bases and J shed 9 bases, with 16 bases lying between them. Looked up from germline, CDR1 is LGHDT and CDR2 is YNNKEL (reference sequence). The CDR3 DNA reads as TGTGCCAGCAGCCAAACAGGGTCCCACTCTCGCTACACCTTC. This codes for CASSQTGSHSRYTF.

This clonotype came up a few times. The chain joins TRBV24-1 to TRBJ1-1; tentatively, D is TRBD1 (6 bases). The CDR3 loop spans 12 amino acids. V lost 1 base and J 8 bases, leaving 7 bases between the germline ends. Germline V gene sequence: CDR1 KGHDR, CDR2 SFDVKD. CDR3 in amino acids: CATSDFRGEAFF. The CDR3 DNA sequence: TGTGCCACCAGTGATTTTAGGGGGGAAGCTTTCTTT.

V gene TRBV20-1 combines with J gene TRBJ2-7, with 8 bases identical to TRBD2. The ends lost 8 bases at V and 0 bases at J; junction bases unmatched: 15. The CDR3 contains 16 residues. Germline V gene lookup returns CDR1 DFQATT and CDR2 SNEGSKA (reference sequence). The DNA of the CDR3 is TGCAGTCTTACCCCCTTCGGGCGGGAGGACTCCTACGAGCAGTACTTC. Its translation: CSLTPFGREDSYEQYF.

With respect to this clonotype: This sequence may be a read error, since a much larger clone differs from it by one base. The chain joins TRBV20-1 to TRBJ2-1; the D gene is possibly TRBD1 (6 bases). Trimming took 4 bases from V and 13 from J, leaving 20 bases between them. The CDR3 is made up of 13 amino acids. Per the germline V gene, CDR1 is DFQATT and CDR2 is SNEGSKA (reference sequence). The CDR3 region is CSAKGELQETQFF. Here the CDR3 DNA reads TGCAGTGCTAAGGGGGAACTCCAAGAGACCCAGTTCTTC.

This rearrangement joins TRBV15 to TRBJ2-7, with D uncertain. The V and J ends lost 5 bases and 2 bases respectively, with 13 bases between them. Germline V gene data show CDR1 as LNHNV and CDR2 as YYDKDF (reference sequence). This CDR3 has 14 residues. The CDR3 is CATSGMGFAYEQYF. In nucleotides, the CDR3 is TGTGCCACCAGCGGCATGGGGTTTGCCTACGAGCAGTACTTC. Full variable domain (outside the CDR3, taken from reference TRBV15 and TRBJ2-7): DAMVIQNPRYQVTQFGKPVTLSCSQTLNHNVMYWYQQKSSQAPKLLFHYYDKDFNNEADTPDNFQSRRPNTSFCFLDIRSPGLGDTAMYLCATSGMGFAYEQYFGPGTRLTVT.

This clonotype turned up a few times. This chain joins TRBV7-9 and TRBJ1-1; D gene unclear. CDR1 SEHNR and CDR2 FQNEAQ come from the germline V gene (reference sequence). With 5 bases removed from V and 6 bases from J, the gap between germline ends came to 16 bases. There are 14 residues in the CDR3. The CDR3 here is CASSHLAPSAEAFF. CDR3 sequence (DNA): TGTGCCAGCAGCCACCTGGCCCCATCGGCTGAAGCTTTCTTT.

This clonotype was seen only once. V usage is TRBV24-1 and J usage is TRBJ2-2; 7 nucleotides match TRBD2. Germline V lookup: CDR1 KGHDR, CDR2 SFDVKD. The V segment lost 9 bases and the J segment 4 bases; nucleotides outside the gene matches: 10. The CDR3 spans 15 residues. CDR3 sequence: CATSGTGGRTGELFF. The CDR3 region has the DNA TGTGCCACCTCGGGTACGGGAGGTCGCACCGGGGAGCTGTTTTTT.

About this clonotype itself: The junction and the germline gene differ at one end; a read error may be behind it. The rearrangement joins TRBV7-3 to TRBJ2-4, with D possibly matching TRBD2 (6 bases). The CDR3 length is 13 residues. The germline CDR1 and CDR2 sequences are SGHTA and FQGTGA. CDR3 bases: TGCGCCAGCAGTGACACTAGCTCCGCTGCGCAGTACTTC. This codes for CASSDTSSAAQYF.

This rearrangement joins TRBV5-1 to TRBJ2-1, with D possibly being TRBD2 (5 bases). Trimming shortened V by 6 bases and J by 2 bases, and 12 bases separated the two germline ends. Germline V CDR1 and CDR2: SGHRS, YFSETQ. CDR3 length: 14 amino acids. The CDR3 here is CASTDGEPYNEQFF. CDR3 nucleotides: TGCGCCAGCACGGACGGGGAGCCCTACAATGAGCAGTTCTTC.

This clonotype has a handful of counts. This chain uses TRBV7-2 with TRBJ2-1; TRBD2 aligns across 7 bases. The germline gives CDR1 SGHTA, CDR2 FQGNSA. The length of the CDR3 is 19 residues. V shed 1 base, J shed 0 bases, and the junction held 12 bases outside the gene matches. The CDR3 loop is CASSLGHFGGGSSYNEQFF. In nucleotides, the CDR3 is TGTGCCAGCAGCTTAGGGCACTTTGGGGGGGGGAGCTCCTACAATGAGCAGTTCTTC.

This clonotype has more than one count but fewer than ten. This chain connects TRBV5-1 to TRBJ2-7; no clear D gene. CDR3 length: 15 amino acids. With 0 bases removed from V and 1 base from J, the gap between germline ends came to 11 bases. Germline-derived CDR1 and CDR2 are SGHRS and YFSETQ. CDR3 DNA sequence: TGCGCCAGCAGCTTGGAGATGGCGGAATCCTACGAGCAGTACTTC. This codes for CASSLEMAESYEQYF. Variable domain in full (rest from reference TRBV5-1 and TRBJ2-7): KAGVTQTPRYLIKTRGQQVTLSCSPISGHRSVSWYQQTPGQGLQFLFEYFSETQRNKGNFPGRFSGRQFSNSRSEMNVSTLELGDSALYLCASSLEMAESYEQYFGPGTRLTVT.

The V call is TRBV25-1, the J call TRBJ1-1; TRBD1 agrees at 7 bases. Germline V gene lookup returns CDR1 MGHDK and CDR2 SYGVNS. J gave up 1 base and V 3 bases, and 8 bases lay outside the gene matches. This CDR3 contains 16 residues. The CDR3 sequence is CASSEPRGGKNTEAFF. The DNA for the CDR3 is TGTGCCAGCAGTGAGCCTCGAGGGGGCAAGAACACTGAAGCTTTCTTT.

The V and J genes are TRBV10-1 and TRBJ2-1, with D unclear. The CDR3 loop spans 15 amino acids. Trimming removed 2 bases at V and 0 bases at J, with 8 bases between. In germline, CDR1 is WNHNN, CDR2 SYGVQD (reference sequence). The DNA of the CDR3 is TGCGCCAGCAGTGAGCATGGAGTCTCCTACAATGAGCAGTTCTTC. This codes for CASSEHGVSYNEQFF.